This T cell receptor beta chain was documented in a study of T cell responses to AZD1222 COVID-19 vaccine. Germline CDR1 and CDR2: GTSNPN and SVGIG (reference sequence). V lost 5 bases, J lost 0 bases, and 10 bases lay in between. This CDR3 region has 13 residues. Profiled with immunoSEQ multiplex PCR; TCRdb holds only in-frame clones, not every one. Among under 150,000 clones listed, 70% to 90% were seen once. The sequencing here drew on peripheral blood, taken on day 0 of AZD1222 vaccination. The rearrangement links TRBV30 to TRBJ1-1; D is undetermined. The sequence was obtained from an adult in good health. In nucleotides, the CDR3 is TGTGCCTGGGACCAAGCCTTGAACACTGAAGCTTTCTTT. Translating gives CAWDQALNTEAFF.